The source of this T cell receptor (beta chain) is a study of CD8 T cells in ankylosing spondylitis. Preparation of TCR beta libraries was done by quantitative 5'-RACE with molecular barcodes. TCRdb fed the 5' RACE reads into MiXCR, producing one record per CDR3 protein. The sample has approximately 30,000 distinct CDR3 sequences; roughly 7.3% are singletons. Study-level findings and limits: Disease-linked clones were reportedly significantly enriched in matched ankylosing spondylitis synovial fluid. Prior work had noted some motif variants in reactive arthritis blood and synovial fluid. Disease-linked clones displayed a CD8+ phenotype and appeared relatively rarely in peripheral blood.

This clonotype was counted many times. Its antigen is still unknown. This TCR derives from a male donor with ankylosing spondylitis or in good health (not recorded which). The sequenced sample was blood.

This CDR3 reads CASSDGLVDNEQFF. The CDR3 DNA sequence: TGTGCCAGCAGCGACGGACTAGTTGACAATGAGCAGTTCTTC. The rearrangement uses TRBV3-1 and TRBJ2-1, with TRBD2 matching over 7 bases. The CDR3 loop spans 14 amino acids. The ends lost 5 bases at V and 5 bases at J; junction bases unmatched: 6. Per the germline V gene, CDR1 is LGHDT and CDR2 is YNNKEL (reference sequence).